This section outlines one T cell receptor (beta chain) sequence together with its context. The data are from a study of blood T cell repertoires in COVID-19. The overall study: The United States, Italy and Spain provided the acute and convalescent COVID-19 samples. Sources were T cells, B-cell-depleted T cells, or PBMCs; the material itself was cDNA or gDNA.

Per the authors' pipeline: Quantification of nucleated cells was approximated via reference gene primer amplification. Sequencing used immunoSEQ multiplex PCR; TCRdb keeps in-frame clones, though not all of them. For V, J and clone size, that table is used; D and trimming come from the DNA. The data contain about 56,000 clones, roughly 90% of them singletons. CDR1 is MNHEY and CDR2 is SMNVEV in the germline V gene (reference sequence). The junction had 9 bases not matched to a gene; V was cut back by 5 bases and J by 6 bases. This CDR3 has 17 amino acids. The sample taken for sequencing was peripheral blood. This receptor was obtained from a human donor in a cohort sampled during active COVID-19. The genes are TRBV27 and TRBJ2-1; 14 bases agree with TRBD2. The chain's CDR3 is CASSPGLAGVPGNEQFF. The CDR3 nucleotides are TGTGCCAGCAGTCCGGGACTAGCGGGGGTGCCTGGCAATGAGCAGTTCTTC.